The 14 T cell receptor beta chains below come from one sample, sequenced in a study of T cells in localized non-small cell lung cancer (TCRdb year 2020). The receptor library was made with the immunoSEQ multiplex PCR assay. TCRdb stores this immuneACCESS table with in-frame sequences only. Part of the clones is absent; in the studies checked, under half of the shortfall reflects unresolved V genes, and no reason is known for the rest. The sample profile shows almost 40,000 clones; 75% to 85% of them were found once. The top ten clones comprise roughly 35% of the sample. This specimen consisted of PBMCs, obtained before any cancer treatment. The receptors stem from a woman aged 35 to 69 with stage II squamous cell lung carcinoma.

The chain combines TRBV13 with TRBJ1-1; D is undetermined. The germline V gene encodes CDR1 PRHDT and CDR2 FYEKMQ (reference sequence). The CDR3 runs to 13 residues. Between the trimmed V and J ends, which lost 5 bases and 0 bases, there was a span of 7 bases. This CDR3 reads CASSPEVNTEAFF. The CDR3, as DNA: TGTGCCAGCAGCCCGGAAGTGAACACTGAAGCTTTCTTT.

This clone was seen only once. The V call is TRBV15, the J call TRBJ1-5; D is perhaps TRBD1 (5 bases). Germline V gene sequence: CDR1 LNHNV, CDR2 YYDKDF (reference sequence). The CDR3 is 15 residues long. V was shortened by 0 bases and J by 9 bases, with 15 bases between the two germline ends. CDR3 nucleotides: TGTGCCACCAGCAGAGATGGGAGCGGCGGGGCGCCCCAGCATTTT. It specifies CATSRDGSGGAPQHF. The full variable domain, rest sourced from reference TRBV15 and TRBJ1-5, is DAMVIQNPRYQVTQFGKPVTLSCSQTLNHNVMYWYQQKSSQAPKLLFHYYDKDFNNEADTPDNFQSRRPNTSFCFLDIRSPGLGDTAMYLCATSRDGSGGAPQHFGDGTRLSIL.

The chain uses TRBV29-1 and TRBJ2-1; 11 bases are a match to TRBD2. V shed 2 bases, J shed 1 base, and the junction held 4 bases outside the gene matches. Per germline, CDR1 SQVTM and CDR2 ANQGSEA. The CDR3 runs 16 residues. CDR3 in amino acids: CSVENPSGRSYNEQFF. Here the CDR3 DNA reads TGCAGCGTTGAAAACCCTAGCGGGAGGTCCTACAATGAGCAGTTCTTC.

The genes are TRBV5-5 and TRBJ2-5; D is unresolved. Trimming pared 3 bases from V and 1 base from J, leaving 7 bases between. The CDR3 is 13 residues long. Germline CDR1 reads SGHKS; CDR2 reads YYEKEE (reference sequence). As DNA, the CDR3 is TGTGCCAGCAGCTCCGACACCCAAGAGACCCAGTACTTC. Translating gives CASSSDTQETQYF. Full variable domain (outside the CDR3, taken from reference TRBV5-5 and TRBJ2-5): DAGVTQSPTHLIKTRGQQVTLRCSPISGHKSVSWYQQVLGQGPQFIFQYYEKEERGRGNFPDRFSARQFPNYSSELNVNALLLGDSALYLCASSSDTQETQYFGPGTRLLVL.

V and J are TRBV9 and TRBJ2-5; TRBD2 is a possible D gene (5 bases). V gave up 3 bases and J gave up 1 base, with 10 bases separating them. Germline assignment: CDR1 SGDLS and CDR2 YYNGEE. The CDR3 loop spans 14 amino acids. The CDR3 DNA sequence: TGTGCCAGCAGCGCACGAGGAGGCCAAGAGACCCAGTACTTC. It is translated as CASSARGGQETQYF.

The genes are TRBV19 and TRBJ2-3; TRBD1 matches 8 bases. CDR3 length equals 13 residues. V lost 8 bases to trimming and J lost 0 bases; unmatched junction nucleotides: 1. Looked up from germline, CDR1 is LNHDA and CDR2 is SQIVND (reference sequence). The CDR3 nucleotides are TGTGCCAGTGGGACAGGCAGCACAGATACGCAGTATTTT. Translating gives CASGTGSTDTQYF. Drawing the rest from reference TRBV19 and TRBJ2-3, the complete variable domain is DGGITQSPKYLFRKEGQNVTLSCEQNLNHDAMYWYRQDPGQGLRLIYYSQIVNDFQKGDIAEGYSVSREKKESFPLTVTSAQKNPTAFYLCASGTGSTDTQYFGPGTRLTVL.

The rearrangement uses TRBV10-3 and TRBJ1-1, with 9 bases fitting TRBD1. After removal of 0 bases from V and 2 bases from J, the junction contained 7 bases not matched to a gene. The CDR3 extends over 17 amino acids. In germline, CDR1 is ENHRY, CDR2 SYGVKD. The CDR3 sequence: CAISESRADRGNTEAFF. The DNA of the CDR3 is TGTGCCATCAGTGAGTCGAGAGCGGACAGGGGAAACACTGAAGCTTTCTTT.

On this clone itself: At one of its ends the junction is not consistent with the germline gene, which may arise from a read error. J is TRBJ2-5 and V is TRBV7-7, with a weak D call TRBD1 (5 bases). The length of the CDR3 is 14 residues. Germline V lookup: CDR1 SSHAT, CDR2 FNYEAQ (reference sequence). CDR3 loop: CASSLDSSQETQYF. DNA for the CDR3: TGTGCTAGCAGCTTAGACAGCTCCCAAGAGACCCAGTACTTC.

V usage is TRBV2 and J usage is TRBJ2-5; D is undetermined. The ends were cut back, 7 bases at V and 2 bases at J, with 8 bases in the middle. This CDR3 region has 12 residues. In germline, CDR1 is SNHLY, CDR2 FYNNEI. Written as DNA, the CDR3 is TGTGCCAGCACCCCAACACAAGAGACCCAGTACTTC. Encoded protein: CASTPTQETQYF.

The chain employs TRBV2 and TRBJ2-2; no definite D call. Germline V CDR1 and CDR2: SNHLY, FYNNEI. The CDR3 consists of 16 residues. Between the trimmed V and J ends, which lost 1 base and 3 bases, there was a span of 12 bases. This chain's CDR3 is CASSEVVSGDTGELFF. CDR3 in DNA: TGTGCCAGCAGTGAAGTAGTTAGTGGAGACACCGGGGAGCTGTTTTTT.

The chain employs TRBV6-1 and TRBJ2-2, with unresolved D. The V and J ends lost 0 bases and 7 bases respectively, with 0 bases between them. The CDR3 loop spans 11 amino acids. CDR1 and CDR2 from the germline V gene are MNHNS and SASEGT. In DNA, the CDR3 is TGTGCCAGCAGTGAAGCCGGGGAGCTGTTTTTT. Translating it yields CASSEAGELFF.

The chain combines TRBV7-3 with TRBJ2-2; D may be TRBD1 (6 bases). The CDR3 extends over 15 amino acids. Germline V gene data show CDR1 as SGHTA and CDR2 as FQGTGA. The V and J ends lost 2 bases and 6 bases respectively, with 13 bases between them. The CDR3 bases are TGTGCCAGCAGCTTAGGGACAAATACGGCCGGGGAGCTGTTTTTT. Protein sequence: CASSLGTNTAGELFF.

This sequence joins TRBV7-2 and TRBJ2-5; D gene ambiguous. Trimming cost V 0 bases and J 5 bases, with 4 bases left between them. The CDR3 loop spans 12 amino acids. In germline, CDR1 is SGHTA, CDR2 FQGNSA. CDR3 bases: TGTGCCAGCAGCTTAGCGCTTGAGACCCAGTACTTC. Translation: CASSLALETQYF.

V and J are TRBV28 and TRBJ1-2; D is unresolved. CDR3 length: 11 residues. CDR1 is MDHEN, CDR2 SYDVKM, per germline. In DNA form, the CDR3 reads TGTGCGTTACAGTCTAACTATGGCTACACCTTC. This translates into CALQSNYGYTF.